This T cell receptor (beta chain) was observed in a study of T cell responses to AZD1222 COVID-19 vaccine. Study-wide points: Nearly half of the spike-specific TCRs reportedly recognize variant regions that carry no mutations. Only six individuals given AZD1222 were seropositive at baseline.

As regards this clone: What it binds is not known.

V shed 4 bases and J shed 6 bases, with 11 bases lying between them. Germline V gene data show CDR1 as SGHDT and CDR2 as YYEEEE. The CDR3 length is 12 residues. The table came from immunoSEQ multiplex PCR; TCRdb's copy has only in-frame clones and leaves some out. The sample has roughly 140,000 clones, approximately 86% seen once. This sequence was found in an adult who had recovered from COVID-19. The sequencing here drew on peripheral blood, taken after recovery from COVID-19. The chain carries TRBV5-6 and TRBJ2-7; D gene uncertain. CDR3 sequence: CASSHRVGEQYF. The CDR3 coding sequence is TGTGCCAGCAGCCATAGGGTAGGCGAGCAGTACTTC.